Listed below are T cell receptor beta chains from one sample, sequenced in a study of T cell responses to AZD1222 COVID-19 vaccine. The method was immunoSEQ multiplex PCR; TCRdb's version includes in-frame clones alone and lacks a portion of them. Of 65,000 to 95,000 clones listed, 80% to 90% are singletons. This specimen consisted of peripheral blood, obtained 28 days after the second AZD1222 dose. Receptors originate from an adult who received the AZD1222 COVID-19 vaccine. Each CDR3 is given with its conserved first and last residue. The order of the fields is CDR3 DNA, CDR3 protein, J gene, V gene, D gene, clone size. A D gene is named only where the DNA matches it firmly. Expanded clones are given a class, and other clones once, few, many or no size at all.

TGTGCCAGCAGCAAACAGGGCTACGAGCAGTACTTC	CASSKQGYEQYF	TRBJ2-7	TRBV12-3/TRBV12-4	-	-
TGTGCCAGCAGCTTATTACAATTAATCCCAGGGGAATGGAACACTGAAGCTTTCTTT	CASSLLQLIPGEWNTEAFF	TRBJ1-1	TRBV7-2	-	-
TGTGCCAGCAGTTACTATAGCACAGATACGCAGTATTTT	CASSYYSTDTQYF	TRBJ2-3	TRBV6-5	-	-
TGTGCCAGTACTACGGACAGCGCGAACACCGGGGAGCTGTTTTTT	CASTTDSANTGELFF	TRBJ2-2	TRBV19	-	-
TGTGCCAGCTCCCAGACGGATGGAAACACCATATATTTT	CASSQTDGNTIYF	TRBJ1-3	TRBV18	-	-
TGTGCCAGCAGTGAAATCGGCACCATGAACACTGAAGCTTTCTTT	CASSEIGTMNTEAFF	TRBJ1-1	TRBV2	-	-
TGTGCCAGCAGCTTAGCGGGGGGGTCCTACGAGCAGTACTTC	CASSLAGGSYEQYF	TRBJ2-7	TRBV7-2	TRBD2	-
TGTGCCAGCAGTCTGGGACAGGGAATAGGATCACCCCTCCACTTT	CASSLGQGIGSPLHF	TRBJ1-6	TRBV27	TRBD1	few
TGTGCCAGCAGCGCGGGGACAGGGGGTTCGGCTGGAAACACCATATATTTT	CASSAGTGGSAGNTIYF	TRBJ1-3	TRBV13	TRBD1	-
TGCGCCAGCAGCCGAGGGGGACAGGGAGGCTACGAGCAGTACTTC	CASSRGGQGGYEQYF	TRBJ2-7	TRBV4-1	TRBD1	-
TGTGCCAGCAGCTTATACAGGGACCAGCCCCAGCATTTT	CASSLYRDQPQHF	TRBJ1-5	TRBV7-2	-	-
TGTGCCACCCTGGACAGGGGTCTGGGGAACACTGAAGCTTTCTTT	CATLDRGLGNTEAFF	TRBJ1-1	TRBV6-5	TRBD1	-
TGTGCCAGCAGCGCAAATCAAGCCCACAGTGAGCAGTTCTTC	CASSANQAHSEQFF	TRBJ2-1	TRBV9	-	-
TGTGCCAGCAGTGGGGGGGTTGTATACACAGATACGCAGTATTTT	CASSGGVVYTDTQYF	TRBJ2-3	TRBV6-2/TRBV6-3	TRBD2	-
TGTGCCAGCAGCTTGCTCACGCGTTACTACAATGAGCAGTTCTTC	CASSLLTRYYNEQFF	TRBJ2-1	TRBV5-6	-	-
TGTGCCAGCAGGTCGGGCAGGGAAGGGCGAGGTGAAAAACTGTTTTTT	CASRSGREGRGEKLFF	TRBJ1-4	TRBV28	-	-
TGTGCCAGTAGTATAAAGGCAGGGGTCGCCCAAAACATTCAGTACTTC	CASSIKAGVAQNIQYF	TRBJ2-4	TRBV19	-	-
TGTGCCAGCAGTGATGGGAGCGGGGGATACAATGAGCAGTTCTTC	CASSDGSGGYNEQFF	TRBJ2-1	TRBV2	TRBD2	-
TGTGCCAGCAGTCAACTAGCGGGGGGGCCCGGGGAGCTGTTTTTT	CASSQLAGGPGELFF	TRBJ2-2	TRBV6-2/TRBV6-3	TRBD2	once
TGTGCCAGCAGCTTAGACACGGGGTGGAAGGGGCGCGAGCAGTACTTC	CASSLDTGWKGREQYF	TRBJ2-7	TRBV13	-	-
TGTGCCATCAGGGTACAGGGATCCTACGAGCAGTACTTC	CAIRVQGSYEQYF	TRBJ2-7	TRBV10-3	-	-
TGTGCCAGTAGCTCACCGACGGGGGTAGGACAGCCCCAGCATTTT	CASSSPTGVGQPQHF	TRBJ1-5	TRBV19	-	-
TGTGCCAGCAGCCTTAGTCCATTGTCCAACACAGATACGCAGTATTTT	CASSLSPLSNTDTQYF	TRBJ2-3	TRBV7-2	-	-
TGTGCCAGCAGCTTAGATAGGGACGGATCCTACGAGCAGTACTTC	CASSLDRDGSYEQYF	TRBJ2-7	TRBV11-2	-	-
TGTGCCAGCAGTTACGGGACTTCTGGGGCCAACGTCCTGACTTTC	CASSYGTSGANVLTF	TRBJ2-6	TRBV6-2/TRBV6-3	-	-
TGCGCCAGCAGTCTGAACTATGGCTACACCTTC	CASSLNYGYTF	TRBJ1-2	TRBV4-1	-	once
TGTGCCAGCAGCTTAACAGGGTTTTACGACGGCGGGGAGCTGTTTTTT	CASSLTGFYDGGELFF	TRBJ2-2	TRBV11-2	-	-
TGTGCCAGTAGTCCTCGACAGGCAACTAATGAAAAACTGTTTTTT	CASSPRQATNEKLFF	TRBJ1-4	TRBV19	-	few
TGTGCCAGCAGCTTGGCCTCTCGGGGGGTCTATGGCTACACCTTC	CASSLASRGVYGYTF	TRBJ1-2	TRBV5-4	-	-
TGTGCCAGCAGTTACTATCCAGCGGGGGGGATATACAATGAGCAGTTCTTC	CASSYYPAGGIYNEQFF	TRBJ2-1	TRBV6-2/TRBV6-3	TRBD2	-
TGTGCCAGCAGCTTGGGACTAGCGGGGATGGGGGATACGCAGTATTTT	CASSLGLAGMGDTQYF	TRBJ2-3	TRBV5-4	TRBD2	-
TGTGCCAGCAGTTACCGGACAGAGGGGAGATCACCCCTCCACTTT	CASSYRTEGRSPLHF	TRBJ1-6	TRBV6-6	-	-
TGTGCCAGCAGCCCTGAGAATTACAGGGTCGCTGAAGCTTTCTTT	CASSPENYRVAEAFF	TRBJ1-1	TRBV27	-	-
TGTGCCTGGTGGACTAGCGGGGGACCCACCAGCGGAGATACGCAGTATTTT	CAWWTSGGPTSGDTQYF	TRBJ2-3	TRBV30	TRBD2	-
TGCGCCAGCAGCCCGGGACGGACAAACTATGGCTACACCTTC	CASSPGRTNYGYTF	TRBJ1-2	TRBV4-1	-	few
TGTGCCAGCAGCTTATTAGCGGGGGGCATCTACGAGCAGTACTTC	CASSLLAGGIYEQYF	TRBJ2-7	TRBV7-8	TRBD2	-
TGCGCCAGCAGTTACCCGGGACATTACAATGAGCAGTTCTTC	CASSYPGHYNEQFF	TRBJ2-1	TRBV5-1	-	few
TGTGCCAGCAGCCGGGGCCCCTTAGATGGCTACACCTTC	CASSRGPLDGYTF	TRBJ1-2	TRBV9	-	-
TGTGCCAGCAGCACGGGACAGGGAGACACCGGGGAGCTGTTTTTT	CASSTGQGDTGELFF	TRBJ2-2	TRBV2	TRBD1	-
TGTGCCAGCAGCTCTAGTCGCGAGGGGAGGGGCAATGAGCAGTTCTTC	CASSSSREGRGNEQFF	TRBJ2-1	TRBV7-8	TRBD2	-
TGCGCCAGCAGCTCAAGGTCAACAGGGGGAGTTACCTACGAGCAGTACTTC	CASSSRSTGGVTYEQYF	TRBJ2-7	TRBV5-1	TRBD1	-
TGTGCCAGCTCACCACTCGGGACAGGGGAGGTATCCCTCCACTTT	CASSPLGTGEVSLHF	TRBJ1-6	TRBV18	TRBD1	once
TGTGCCATCGACAGGGAACGTCCAGTTGACGAGCAGTACTTC	CAIDRERPVDEQYF	TRBJ2-7	TRBV28	TRBD1	few
TGTGCCAGCAGCGGTCGACATGGTTACAATGAGCAGTTCTTC	CASSGRHGYNEQFF	TRBJ2-1	TRBV21-1	-	-
TGTGCCAGCAGCGCCTGGGGCTCCACTCAGGATAATTCACCCCTCCACTTT	CASSAWGSTQDNSPLHF	TRBJ1-6	TRBV3-1/TRBV3-2	-	-
TGCGCCAGCAGCTTGGAGGGCAGGGGGCAAGATACGCAGTATTTT	CASSLEGRGQDTQYF	TRBJ2-3	TRBV5-1	TRBD1	-
TGTGCCAGCATAGAGGACGCTAGCTCCTATAATTCACCCCTCCACTTT	CASIEDASSYNSPLHF	TRBJ1-6	TRBV28	-	-
TGTGCCAGCAGCACCGACTTTCCCCCTGTCTTC	CASSTDFPPVF	TRBJ2-1	TRBV5-6	-	few
TGTGCCAGCAGTGAAGCGCTTCTTACAGGGAATTCTGAAGCTTTCTTT	CASSEALLTGNSEAFF	TRBJ1-1	TRBV2	-	-
TGCAGCGTTGAAACGACAGGGGGTGAGACTGAAGCTTTCTTT	CSVETTGGETEAFF	TRBJ1-1	TRBV29-1	TRBD1	-
TGTGCCAGCAGCCCACCGACAGGGACCCTTTCCGAGCAGTACTTC	CASSPPTGTLSEQYF	TRBJ2-7	TRBV7-9	TRBD1	-
TGTGCCAGCAGTTTGACAGGGTTAGCAACTAATGAAAAACTGTTTTTT	CASSLTGLATNEKLFF	TRBJ1-4	TRBV6-5	TRBD1	-
TGTGCCAGCAGTGACAGGGCCTCCAATCAGCCCCAGCATTTT	CASSDRASNQPQHF	TRBJ1-5	TRBV6-6	TRBD1	-